This record looks at one T cell receptor beta chain sequence and its context. The antigen remains unidentified. Using RNA template, CDR3s of TCR alpha and beta were amplified with iRepertoire arm-PCR. One-step reverse transcription and amplification started from approximately 100-400 ng of tissue mRNA or PBMC total RNA. TCRdb passed the multiplex PCR reads through MiXCR, listing each CDR3 protein once. Of roughly 200,000 distinct CDR3 sequences detected, more than 35% appear once; the ten largest clones hold 5.2%. This entry comes from a study of glioma-infiltrating T cells. Findings of the study overall: Tissue-blood divergence was below expectation in non-neoplastic patients, above in gliomas.

Germline V gene lookup returns CDR1 LGHDT and CDR2 YNNKEL (reference sequence). Trimming pared 1 base from V and 0 bases from J, leaving 10 bases between. This CDR3 has 15 residues. Input material: glioma tissue, nonneoplastic brain tissue, or PBMCs (not recorded which). This clonotype originated in a human donor with low-grade glioma or glioblastoma, undergoing nonglioma brain surgery, or in good health (not recorded which). The chain links TRBV3-1 to TRBJ2-7; the D gene is possibly TRBD2 (5 bases). CDR3 sequence: CASSQGVGSSYEQYF. The CDR3 DNA reads as TGTGCCAGCAGCCAAGGTGTGGGGAGCTCCTACGAGCAGTACTTC.